The table lists the clone carrying this TCR beta chain with a few counts. The antigen is not known. The data were taken from a study of T-cell memory formation after mild COVID-19. Across the whole study: TCR clusters mostly belonged to single donors.

Trimming cost V 5 bases and J 8 bases; bases outside gene matches: 6. The CDR3 is made up of 15 amino acids. Study findings and constraints: The SARS-CoV-2 specificity of second-wave clones reaching peak at day 37 remained unverified. Contracting clones from day 15 to 85 showed balanced CD4/CD8; later expanders favored CD4+.

The 5'RACE method, run with constant-segment primers, produced TCR alpha and TCR beta cDNA libraries (carrying sample barcodes and UMIs). TCRdb recomputed calls from the 5' RACE reads with MiXCR, one row per CDR3 protein. The sample records 300,000 to 400,000 distinct CDR3 sequences, over 20% being singletons. The sample comprised PBMCs or a T cell subset sorted from them (not recorded which). This receptor was taken from an adult woman who had mild COVID-19 (a few samples of this study predate the infection). Cell type and time point are not known. V and J are TRBV12-3 or TRBV12-4 and TRBJ2-2, with TRBD1 matching 12 bases. CDR3 nucleotide sequence: TGTGCCAGCAGTCTGGGACAGGGGGCTATGGGGGAGCTGTTTTTT. Translating gives CASSLGQGAMGELFF.